These 8 T cell receptor beta chains were all obtained from the same sample, sequenced in a study of blood T cell repertoires in COVID-19. Using immunoSEQ multiplex PCR, the repertoire was profiled, and TCRdb retains in-frame clones only, with some absent. The data hold some 70,000 clones, with roughly 80% observed a single time. The sample comprised peripheral blood. These receptors came from a woman aged 60-75 years with acute or convalescent COVID-19.

V is TRBV7-2 and J is TRBJ1-3, with 9 bases identical to TRBD1. Germline CDR1 SGHTA, CDR2 FQGNSA. Germline trimming cut 1 base from V and 6 bases from J; bases unmatched to any gene: 4. The CDR3 loop spans 15 amino acids. The CDR3 protein is CASSLDRGRENTIYF. CDR3 nucleotide sequence: TGTGCCAGCAGCTTAGACAGGGGGCGGGAAAACACCATATATTTT. Filled out from reference TRBV7-2 and TRBJ1-3, the complete variable domain reads GAGVSQSPSNKVTEKGKDVELRCDPISGHTALYWYRQSLGQGLEFLIYFQGNSAPDKSGLPSDRFSAERTGGSVSTLTIQRTQQEDSAVYLCASSLDRGRENTIYFGEGSWLTVV.

The V and J genes are TRBV6-5 and TRBJ2-1, with D tentatively TRBD2 (7 bases). The CDR3 has 16 amino acids. Germline V gene lookup returns CDR1 MNHEY and CDR2 SVGAGI. V shed 1 base and J shed 4 bases, with 14 bases lying between them. The DNA of the CDR3 is TGTGCCAGCAGTTACTTAACGGGGGGCCAGTACAATGAGCAGTTCTTC. Its protein product is CASSYLTGGQYNEQFF.

The chain has TRBV6-5 and TRBJ1-6; D is undetermined. This CDR3 contains 14 residues. V gave up 10 bases and J gave up 4 bases, with 14 bases separating them. Per the germline V gene, CDR1 is MNHEY and CDR2 is SVGAGI. Here the CDR3 reads CATSRVRYNSPLHF. CDR3 coding DNA: TGTGCCACCTCACGGGTACGATATAATTCACCCCTCCACTTT.

This chain connects TRBV6-5 to TRBJ2-2; 8 bases line up with TRBD1. The CDR3 is 15 residues long. Germline-derived CDR1 and CDR2 are MNHEY and SVGAGI. The junction had 6 bases not matched to a gene; V was cut back by 3 bases and J by 6 bases. The CDR3, as DNA: TGTGCCAGCAGTTATCGACAGGGGTTATCCGGGGAGCTGTTTTTT. It encodes CASSYRQGLSGELFF.

The rearrangement uses TRBV10-3 and TRBJ2-1; the match to TRBD2 covers 13 bases. Unmatched junction bases numbered 10, after V lost 7 bases and J lost 7 bases. Germline-derived CDR1 and CDR2 are ENHRY and SYGVKD. CDR3 length: 16 amino acids. CDR3 loop: CAITPGTSGVWNEQFF. CDR3 sequence (DNA): TGTGCCATCACTCCCGGGACTAGCGGGGTTTGGAATGAGCAGTTCTTC.

The genes are TRBV2 and TRBJ2-3; 9 bases agree with TRBD2. The germline gives CDR1 SNHLY, CDR2 FYNNEI. There are 15 residues in the CDR3. Losses at the gene ends were 7 bases for V and 4 bases for J; bases not matched to a gene: 9. The CDR3 sequence: CASNQLAGASDTQYF. In DNA, the CDR3 is TGTGCCAGCAACCAATTAGCGGGAGCGTCAGATACGCAGTATTTT.

The rearrangement uses TRBV28 and TRBJ1-2, with TRBD1 matching 9 bases. This CDR3 region has 14 residues. Trimming removed 7 bases from V and 4 bases from J; junction bases left unmatched: 7. Germline V lookup: CDR1 MDHEN, CDR2 SYDVKM. The CDR3 region is CASKKQGAPYGYTF. The CDR3 nucleotides are TGTGCCAGCAAAAAACAGGGGGCGCCCTATGGCTACACCTTC.

The CDR3 nucleotides read TGTGCCAGCAGCCCAATGACAGCTAACACCGGGGAGCTGTTTTTT. This gives the protein CASSPMTANTGELFF. This sequence joins TRBV7-7 and TRBJ2-2, with D possibly matching TRBD1 (5 bases). Trimming took off 5 bases at V and 2 bases at J, with 12 bases between the two ends. CDR1 is SSHAT, CDR2 FNYEAQ, per germline (reference sequence). This CDR3 spans 15 amino acids.